Below are 5 T cell receptor beta chains sequenced from a single sample in a study of T-cell reconstitution after alpha-beta-depleted transplantation in children. Library preparation (for TCRbeta) was performed with unique molecular identifiers. TCRdb independently ran MiXCR on the PCR reads; one entry per CDR3 protein. The sample shows some 190,000 distinct CDR3 sequences, 11% of them seen only once. The material sequenced was PBMCs, taken before TCRalphabeta/CD19-depleted stem cell transplant. These receptors came from a boy between 2 and 10 years old with acute myeloid leukemia, due to receive a stem cell transplant.

This clonotype occurred many times. The genes are TRBV28 and TRBJ2-3; the D gene is possibly TRBD2 (6 bases). Looked up from germline, CDR1 is MDHEN and CDR2 is SYDVKM. CDR3 length: 18 amino acids. V lost 5 bases and J lost 4, with 25 bases in between. The CDR3, as DNA: TGTGCCAGCAGTCAGCCTACTTCGGCGGAGTGGGGGGCAGATACGCAGTATTTT. Translating gives CASSQPTSAEWGADTQYF.

This clonotype occurred many times. This rearrangement joins TRBV11-2 to TRBJ2-3; perhaps TRBD2 as D (5 bases). This CDR3 spans 15 amino acids. V was cut by 2 bases and J by 0 bases, with 9 bases left in between. The germline V gene encodes CDR1 SGHAT and CDR2 FQNNGV. CDR3 region: CASSLYGKSTDTQYF. The CDR3 DNA sequence: TGTGCCAGCAGCTTATACGGGAAGAGCACAGATACGCAGTATTTT.

This clonotype came up many times. The chain recombines TRBV11-2 with TRBJ2-3, with 10 bases that match TRBD2. V dropped 2 bases and J dropped 4; count of bases not matched to a gene: 6. This CDR3 spans 16 amino acids. The germline gives CDR1 SGHAT, CDR2 FQNNGV. CDR3: CASSLLAGVTADTQYF. CDR3 nucleotide sequence: TGTGCCAGCAGCTTACTAGCGGGGGTTACCGCAGATACGCAGTATTTT.

The table lists this clonotype with many counts. V and J are TRBV7-8 and TRBJ1-1; TRBD1 matches at 7 bases. J lost 2 bases, V lost 4 bases, and 7 bases had no gene match. The germline V gene encodes CDR1 SGHVS and CDR2 FQNEAQ. The CDR3 runs 15 residues. The CDR3 nucleotides are TGTGCCAGCAGCTGGGGGGAAGGGGGCAACACTGAAGCTTTCTTT. Translated, it gives CASSWGEGGNTEAFF.

This clonotype was recorded a few times. The gene calls are TRBV20-1 and TRBJ2-3; the match to TRBD2 covers 13 bases. Germline-derived CDR1 and CDR2 are DFQATT and SNEGSKA (reference sequence). This CDR3 has 15 residues. V trimming: 3 bases; J trimming: 7 bases; junction bases outside the gene matches: 7. CDR3 in amino acids: CSASVGLAGVNTQYF. The CDR3 region has the DNA TGCAGTGCTAGTGTCGGACTAGCGGGAGTTAATACGCAGTATTTT.